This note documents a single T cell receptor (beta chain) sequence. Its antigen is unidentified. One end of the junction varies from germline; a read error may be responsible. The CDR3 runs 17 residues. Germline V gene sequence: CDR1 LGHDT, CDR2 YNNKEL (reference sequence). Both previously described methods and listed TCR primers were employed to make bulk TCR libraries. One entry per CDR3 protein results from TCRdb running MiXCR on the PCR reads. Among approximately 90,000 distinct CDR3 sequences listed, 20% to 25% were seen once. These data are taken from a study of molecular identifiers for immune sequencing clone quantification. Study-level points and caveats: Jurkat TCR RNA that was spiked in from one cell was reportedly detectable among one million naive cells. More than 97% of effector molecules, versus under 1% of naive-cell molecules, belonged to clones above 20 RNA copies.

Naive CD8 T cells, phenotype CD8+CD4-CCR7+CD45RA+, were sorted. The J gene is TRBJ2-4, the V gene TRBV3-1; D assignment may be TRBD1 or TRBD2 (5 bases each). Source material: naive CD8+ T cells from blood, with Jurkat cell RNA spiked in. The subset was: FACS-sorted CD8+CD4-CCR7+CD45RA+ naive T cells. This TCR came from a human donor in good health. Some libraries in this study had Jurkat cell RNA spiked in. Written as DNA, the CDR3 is TGTGCCCGCAGCCAAGATCCGGGGCAGGGTAAGGTGAACATTCAGTACTTC. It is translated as CARSQDPGQGKVNIQYF.